This note documents a single T cell receptor beta chain sequence. This may be a read error: a much more frequent sequence differs by one nucleotide. The data belong to a study of kidney transplant recipient with SARS-CoV-2 infection. From the reads, TCRdb called clonotypes with MiXCR, one entry per CDR3 protein. The sample gives fewer than 250,000 distinct CDR3 sequences, more than 25% of which show up once; nearly 7.5% is in the top ten. Germline V lookup: CDR1 DFQATT, CDR2 SNEGSKA (reference sequence). There are 15 residues in the CDR3. This material consisted of a blood sample, taken at baseline and on roughly day 110 from a kidney transplant recipient. The receptor was isolated from a male patient between 25 and 39 years old who had COVID-19 and was a kidney transplant recipient. Some of the T cells may derive from the graft donor. The chain combines TRBV20-1 with TRBJ2-7; 13 bases fit TRBD2. The CDR3 DNA reads TGCAGTGCTGCCCGACTAGCGGGGGGCCACTACGAGCAGTGCTTC. Encoded protein: CSAARLAGGHYEQCF.